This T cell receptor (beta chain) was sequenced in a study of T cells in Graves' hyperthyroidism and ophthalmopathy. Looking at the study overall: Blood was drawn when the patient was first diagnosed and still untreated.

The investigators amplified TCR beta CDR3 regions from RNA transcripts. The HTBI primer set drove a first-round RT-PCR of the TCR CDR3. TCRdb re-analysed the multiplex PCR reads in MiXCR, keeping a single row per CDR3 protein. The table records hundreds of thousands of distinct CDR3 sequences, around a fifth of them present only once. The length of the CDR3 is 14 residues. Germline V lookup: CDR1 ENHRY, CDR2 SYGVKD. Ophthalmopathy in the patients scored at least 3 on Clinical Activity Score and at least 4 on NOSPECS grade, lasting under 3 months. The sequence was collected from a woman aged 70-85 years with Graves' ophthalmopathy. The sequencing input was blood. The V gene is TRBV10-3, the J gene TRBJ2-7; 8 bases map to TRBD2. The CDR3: CAPLAVNSGNEQYF. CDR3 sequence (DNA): TGTGCGCCACTAGCGGTTAACTCGGGAAACGAGCAGTACTTC.